Presented here are 3 T cell receptor beta chains from one specimen sequenced in a study of CD8+ T cells in alopecia areata. Extracted from the samples, RNA was reverse transcribed into cDNA to serve as the sequencing template. Profiled with immunoSEQ multiplex PCR; TCRdb holds only in-frame clones, not every one. The sample records 110,000 to 150,000 clones, about three fifths being singletons. Specimen: CD4+ T cells sorted from blood, collected at week 0. The origin of the receptors is a human donor with alopecia areata.

The V call is TRBV29-1, the J call TRBJ1-2; D is unclear. Trimming removed 6 bases from V and 0 bases from J, with 11 bases in between. CDR1 is SQVTM and CDR2 is ANQGSEA in the germline V gene. This CDR3 spans 13 amino acids. In DNA, the CDR3 is TGCAGCGTAGGTCGTCGTGCTAACTATGGCTACACCTTC. Protein product: CSVGRRANYGYTF.

This chain links TRBV11-2 with TRBJ2-5; D unclear. There are 13 residues in the CDR3. V was clipped by 4 bases and J by 0 bases, with 6 bases between them. From germline, CDR1 is SGHAT and CDR2 FQNNGV. The CDR3: CASSWVYQETQYF. In nucleotides, the CDR3 is TGTGCCAGCAGCTGGGTTTACCAAGAGACCCAGTACTTC.

The CDR3 coding sequence is TGTGCCAGCAGTTACTCACTTACCAGGGATTCACCCCTCCACTTT. This gives the protein CASSYSLTRDSPLHF. This chain uses TRBV6-6 with TRBJ1-6; perhaps TRBD1 as D (5 bases). Trimming took 0 bases from V and 8 from J, leaving 11 bases between them. CDR3 length: 15 residues. The germline CDR1 and CDR2 sequences are MNHNY and SVGAGI (reference sequence).